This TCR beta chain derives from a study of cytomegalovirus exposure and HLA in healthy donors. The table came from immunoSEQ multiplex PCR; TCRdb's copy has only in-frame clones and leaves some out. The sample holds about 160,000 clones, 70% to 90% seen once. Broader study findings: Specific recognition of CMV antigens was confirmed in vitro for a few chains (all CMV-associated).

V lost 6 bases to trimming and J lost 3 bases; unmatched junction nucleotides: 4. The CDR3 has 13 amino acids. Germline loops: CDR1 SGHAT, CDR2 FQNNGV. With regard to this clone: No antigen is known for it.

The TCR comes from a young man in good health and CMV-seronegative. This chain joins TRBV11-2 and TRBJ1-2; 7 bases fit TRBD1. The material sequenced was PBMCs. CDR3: CASRQTGHYGYTF. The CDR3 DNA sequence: TGTGCCAGCAGGCAGACAGGGCACTATGGCTACACCTTC.